The rows below give T cell receptor beta chains drawn from one sample of a study of blood T cell repertoires in COVID-19. The data were produced by immunoSEQ multiplex PCR, yet TCRdb's version contains in-frame clones alone and is incomplete. The sample yields around 200,000 clones, under 85% seen once. Specimen: peripheral blood. The receptors were gathered from a woman in her thirties with COVID-19, enrolled during active disease. Each CDR3 is given with its conserved first and last residue. The order of the fields is J gene, clone size, D gene, V gene, CDR3 protein, CDR3 DNA. A D gene is named only where the DNA matches it firmly. The size field is filled for only some rows; it gives once, few, many or a size class.

j_gene: TRBJ2-2
abundance: few
d_gene: NA
v_gene: TRBV19
CDR3aa: CASSPPGPVGSGELFF
CDR3nt: TGTGCCAGTAGTCCACCGGGTCCTGTTGGGTCCGGGGAGCTGTTTTTT

j_gene: TRBJ2-7
abundance: NA
d_gene: TRBD1
v_gene: TRBV4-1
CDR3aa: CASSQDWDRRHSYEQYF
CDR3nt: TGCGCCAGCAGCCAAGATTGGGACAGGAGACACTCCTACGAGCAGTACTTC

j_gene: TRBJ2-5
abundance: NA
d_gene: NA
v_gene: TRBV7-2
CDR3aa: CASSSRGFQETQYF
CDR3nt: TGTGCCAGCAGCTCGAGGGGGTTCCAAGAGACCCAGTACTTC

j_gene: TRBJ1-4
abundance: NA
d_gene: NA
v_gene: TRBV4-3
CDR3aa: CASSQEWGGEKLFF
CDR3nt: TGCGCCAGCAGCCAAGAATGGGGGGGGGAAAAACTGTTTTTT

j_gene: TRBJ2-1
abundance: once
d_gene: TRBD1
v_gene: TRBV3-1/TRBV3-2
CDR3aa: CASSRGTGYEQFF
CDR3nt: TGTGCCAGCAGCCGGGGGACAGGGTATGAGCAGTTCTTC

j_gene: TRBJ2-6
abundance: NA
d_gene: NA
v_gene: TRBV6-5
CDR3aa: CASSYGGPRTNVLTF
CDR3nt: TGTGCCAGCAGTTACGGGGGCCCTCGGACCAACGTCCTGACTTTC

j_gene: TRBJ2-7
abundance: few
d_gene: TRBD2
v_gene: TRBV7-2
CDR3aa: CASSLARRLAVPYEQYF
CDR3nt: TGTGCCAGCAGCTTAGCGCGGCGGCTAGCGGTACCCTACGAGCAGTACTTC

j_gene: TRBJ1-2
abundance: NA
d_gene: TRBD1
v_gene: TRBV27
CDR3aa: CASSPGQALGGYTF
CDR3nt: TGTGCCAGCAGCCCGGGACAGGCTTTGGGTGGCTACACCTTC

j_gene: TRBJ2-7
abundance: NA
d_gene: NA
v_gene: TRBV4-3
CDR3aa: CASSQLAESSYEQYF
CDR3nt: TGCGCCAGCAGCCAACTTGCGGAGAGCTCCTACGAGCAGTACTTC

j_gene: TRBJ2-5
abundance: NA
d_gene: TRBD2
v_gene: TRBV7-9
CDR3aa: CASSLTSGQETQYF
CDR3nt: TGTGCCAGCAGTCTTACTAGCGGGCAAGAGACCCAGTACTTC

j_gene: TRBJ1-1
abundance: NA
d_gene: NA
v_gene: TRBV28
CDR3aa: CASSLTGGGTEAFF
CDR3nt: TGTGCCAGCAGCCTTACGGGGGGCGGCACTGAAGCTTTCTTT

j_gene: TRBJ1-2
abundance: NA
d_gene: NA
v_gene: TRBV20-1
CDR3aa: CSASLTGPVYGYTF
CDR3nt: TGCAGTGCTAGTTTAACAGGGCCGGTCTATGGCTACACCTTC

j_gene: TRBJ2-1
abundance: NA
d_gene: TRBD1
v_gene: TRBV7-3
CDR3aa: CASLRDRGPINEQFF
CDR3nt: TGTGCCAGCCTAAGGGACAGGGGGCCCATCAATGAGCAGTTCTTC

j_gene: TRBJ1-1
abundance: NA
d_gene: NA
v_gene: TRBV29-1
CDR3aa: CSVTSRTNTEAFF
CDR3nt: TGCAGCGTTACCTCTAGAACCAACACTGAAGCTTTCTTT

j_gene: TRBJ1-5
abundance: few
d_gene: TRBD1
v_gene: TRBV2
CDR3aa: CASTNRGEQPQHF
CDR3nt: TGTGCCAGCACAAACAGGGGAGAACAGCCCCAGCATTTT

j_gene: TRBJ1-1
abundance: NA
d_gene: NA
v_gene: TRBV6-6
CDR3aa: CASSYDEAEAFF
CDR3nt: TGTGCCAGCAGTTATGATGAGGCTGAAGCTTTCTTT

j_gene: TRBJ1-1
abundance: NA
d_gene: TRBD1
v_gene: TRBV11-1
CDR3aa: CASSLSRGSTEAFF
CDR3nt: TGTGCCAGCAGCTTAAGCAGGGGGTCCACTGAAGCTTTCTTT

j_gene: TRBJ1-2
abundance: NA
d_gene: NA
v_gene: TRBV5-1
CDR3aa: CASSWGDGYTF
CDR3nt: TGCGCCAGCAGCTGGGGCGATGGCTACACCTTC

j_gene: TRBJ2-3
abundance: NA
d_gene: TRBD2
v_gene: TRBV24-1
CDR3aa: CATSDRGLAGGPSSTDTQYF
CDR3nt: TGTGCCACCAGTGACCGGGGACTAGCGGGAGGGCCCTCCAGCACAGATACGCAGTATTTT

j_gene: TRBJ1-1
abundance: NA
d_gene: TRBD1
v_gene: TRBV7-9
CDR3aa: CASSSLTGVTEAFF
CDR3nt: TGTGCCAGCAGCTCCCTTACAGGGGTCACTGAAGCTTTCTTT

j_gene: TRBJ1-2
abundance: NA
d_gene: NA
v_gene: TRBV5-6
CDR3aa: CASSLAGVNYGYTF
CDR3nt: TGTGCCAGCAGCTTGGCGGGAGTTAACTATGGCTACACCTTC

j_gene: TRBJ1-6
abundance: NA
d_gene: NA
v_gene: TRBV18
CDR3aa: CASSLSGTINSPLHF
CDR3nt: TGTGCCAGCTCCCTCTCCGGGACAATTAATTCACCCCTCCACTTT

j_gene: TRBJ1-6
abundance: NA
d_gene: TRBD1
v_gene: TRBV2
CDR3aa: CASSGGQGPSRWNSPLHF
CDR3nt: TGTGCCAGCAGTGGGGGACAGGGGCCCTCCCGATGGAATTCACCCCTCCACTTT

j_gene: TRBJ1-2
abundance: NA
d_gene: NA
v_gene: TRBV3-1/TRBV3-2
CDR3aa: CASSRRTIWGVYGYTF
CDR3nt: TGTGCCAGCAGCCGACGGACAATTTGGGGGGTCTATGGCTACACCTTC

j_gene: TRBJ2-7
abundance: NA
d_gene: NA
v_gene: TRBV10-3
CDR3aa: CAISDAGTYEQYF
CDR3nt: TGTGCCATCAGTGACGCAGGTACCTACGAGCAGTACTTC

j_gene: TRBJ2-5
abundance: NA
d_gene: NA
v_gene: TRBV10-3
CDR3aa: CAISEPGPGLEQETQYF
CDR3nt: TGTGCCATCAGTGAGCCAGGGCCGGGACTCGAACAAGAGACCCAGTACTTC

j_gene: TRBJ2-1
abundance: NA
d_gene: NA
v_gene: TRBV11-3
CDR3aa: CASSHQGQLNHNEQFF
CDR3nt: TGTGCCAGCAGCCACCAGGGGCAGTTAAACCACAATGAGCAGTTCTTC